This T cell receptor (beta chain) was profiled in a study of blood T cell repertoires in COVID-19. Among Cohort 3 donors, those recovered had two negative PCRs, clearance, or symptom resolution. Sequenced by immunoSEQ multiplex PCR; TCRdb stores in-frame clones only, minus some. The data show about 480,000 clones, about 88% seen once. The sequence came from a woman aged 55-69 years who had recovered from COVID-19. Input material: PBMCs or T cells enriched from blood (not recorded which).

CDR3 in amino acids: CASSRQGASNQPQHF. CDR3 bases: TGTGCCAGCAGCCGACAGGGGGCAAGCAATCAGCCCCAGCATTTT. The rearrangement joins TRBV27 to TRBJ1-5, with TRBD1 matching 10 bases. There are 15 residues in the CDR3. Germline CDR1 MNHEY, CDR2 SMNVEV (reference sequence). J lost 1 base, V lost 6 bases, and 3 bases had no gene match.